This T cell receptor (beta chain) was recovered during a study of T cell clonotyping in hematopoietic cell transplantation. The method was immunoSEQ multiplex PCR; TCRdb's version includes in-frame clones alone and lacks a portion of them. The sample has 16,000 or so clones, about two thirds seen once. General observations from the study: At the given depth, recipient repertoires were over 95% de novo clonotypes. No sorting was done, leaving CD4 and CD8 contributions mixed. After transplant, recipient diversity fell while pathologically expanded clonotypes grew through day 180.

About this clone itself: The antigen remains unidentified.

The receptor's source is a woman aged 60 to 75 in good health. Some clones in this sample may be carry-over from other donors' samples. The sequencing sample was made of peripheral blood mononuclear cells.

For the CDR3, the DNA is TGTGCCAGCAGTGATCCGACAGGTTCGCGAAACACCATATATTTT. Amino acids: CASSDPTGSRNTIYF. V usage is TRBV25-1 and J usage is TRBJ1-3, with D perhaps matching TRBD1 (6 bases). CDR1 is MGHDK and CDR2 is SYGVNS in the germline V gene. Trimming took off 3 bases at V and 5 bases at J, with 14 bases between the two ends. This CDR3 is built from 15 residues.